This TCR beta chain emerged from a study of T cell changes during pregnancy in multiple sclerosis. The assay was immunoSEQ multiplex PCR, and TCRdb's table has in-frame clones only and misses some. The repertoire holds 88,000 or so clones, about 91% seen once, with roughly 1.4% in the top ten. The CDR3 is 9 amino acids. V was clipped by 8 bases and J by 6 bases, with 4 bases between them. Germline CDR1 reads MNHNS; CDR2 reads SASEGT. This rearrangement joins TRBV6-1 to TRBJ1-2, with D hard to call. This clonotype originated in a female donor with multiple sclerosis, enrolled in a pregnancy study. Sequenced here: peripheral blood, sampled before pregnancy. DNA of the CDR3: TGTGCCAGCCCCGATGGCTACACCTTC. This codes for CASPDGYTF.